This T cell receptor (beta chain) is from a study of blood T cell repertoires in COVID-19. Study-wide background: Sites across the United States, Italy and Spain contributed samples from acute and convalescent COVID-19. Sources were T cells, B-cell-depleted T cells, or PBMCs; the material itself was cDNA or gDNA.

In the authors' workflow: Amplification from reference gene primers served as the basis for estimated nucleated cell counts. TCRdb's copy holds only in-frame clones and misses some; the assay was immunoSEQ multiplex PCR. The DNA gave D and trimming, while V, J and clone size come from that table. The sample shows 88,000 or so clones, 86% of them seen only once. The CDR3 runs 13 residues. The germline CDR1 and CDR2 sequences are LGHNA and YNFKEQ. Trimming removed 4 bases from V and 1 base from J, with 5 bases in between. This chain uses TRBV4-2 with TRBJ1-3, with D perhaps TRBD1 (5 bases). Sequenced material: peripheral blood. The TCR was taken from a man in his 60s with acute or convalescent COVID-19. The CDR3 sequence is CASSPGSGNTIYF. In DNA form, the CDR3 reads TGTGCCAGCAGCCCAGGGTCTGGAAACACCATATATTTT.